One sample yielded the 16 T cell receptor beta chains listed below, sequenced in a study of early T cells in non-severe SARS-CoV-2 infection. TCRdb re-analysed the 5' RACE reads in MiXCR, keeping a single row per CDR3 protein. The sample has roughly 30,000 distinct CDR3 sequences, under 7.5% seen once; the top ten hold 2.7%. Sequenced input: whole blood. The receptors derive from an adult who was a healthcare worker with PCR-confirmed SARS-CoV-2 infection or an uninfected control (not recorded which).

This clonotype was counted at least ten times. This sequence joins TRBV11-3 and TRBJ2-1; the match to TRBD2 covers 10 bases. Germline lookup yields CDR1 SGHNT and CDR2 YENEEA. The CDR3 loop spans 14 amino acids. V lost 3 bases to trimming and J lost 8 bases; unmatched junction nucleotides: 4. For the CDR3, the DNA is TGTGCCAGCAGCTTGGCTAGCGGGAGATATGAGCAGTTCTTC. Its protein product is CASSLASGRYEQFF.

This clonotype has just a few counts. The rearrangement joins TRBV3-1 to TRBJ2-4; the D call may be TRBD1 or TRBD2 (6 bases each). The CDR3 length is 14 residues. V was shortened by 4 bases and J by 3 bases, with 10 bases between the two germline ends. The germline V gene encodes CDR1 LGHDT and CDR2 YNNKEL (reference sequence). The CDR3 region has the DNA TGTGCCAGCAGCCCACAGGGAGGCAAAAACATTCAGTACTTC. As protein: CASSPQGGKNIQYF.

This clonotype has ten or more counts. V and J are TRBV24-1 and TRBJ2-1; possibly TRBD1 or TRBD2 for D (5 bases each). The V end was cut by 4 bases, the J end by 9 bases, with 12 bases between. The CDR3 contains 13 residues. The germline CDR1 and CDR2 sequences are KGHDR and SFDVKD. CDR3 bases: TGTGCCACCAGTGACTCTTCAGGGAGTGAGCAGTTCTTC. Protein sequence: CATSDSSGSEQFF.

This clonotype has only a few counts. The chain links TRBV7-9 to TRBJ1-3; unclear D gene. The germline V gene has CDR1 SEHNR and CDR2 FQNEAQ (reference sequence). This CDR3 region has 16 residues. The V end lost 2 bases, the J end lost 0 bases, and 11 bases lay between the germline ends. CDR3 region: CASSLRTAASGNTIYF. In DNA form, the CDR3 reads TGTGCCAGCAGCTTAAGAACAGCCGCCTCTGGAAACACCATATATTTT.

A few counts support this clonotype. The chain recombines TRBV5-1 with TRBJ2-3; TRBD1 agrees at 7 bases. There are 15 residues in the CDR3. After removal of 0 bases from V and 4 bases from J, the junction contained 5 bases not matched to a gene. Germline loops: CDR1 SGHRS, CDR2 YFSETQ. CDR3 coding DNA: TGCGCCAGCAGCTTGGCCTCACAGGGGCCAGATACGCAGTATTTT. Its translation is CASSLASQGPDTQYF.

Ten or more counts support this clonotype. This chain connects TRBV7-9 to TRBJ1-1; 7 nucleotides line up with TRBD1. Trimming took 5 bases from V and 1 from J; bases not matched to a gene: 7. Germline V gives CDR1 SEHNR, CDR2 FQNEAQ (reference sequence). The CDR3 is 15 amino acids. In nucleotides, the CDR3 is TGTGCCAGCAGCCGGACAAGGACAGGGAACACTGAAGCTTTCTTT. Amino acids: CASSRTRTGNTEAFF. The full variable domain, its missing parts supplied by reference TRBV7-9 and TRBJ1-1, is DTGVSQNPRHKITKRGQNVTFRCDPISEHNRLYWYRQTLGQGPEFLTYFQNEAQLEKSRLLSDRFSAERPKGSFSTLEIQRTEQGDSAMYLCASSRTRTGNTEAFFGQGTRLTVV.

This clonotype was counted many times. The chain has TRBV7-2 and TRBJ2-3; possibly TRBD1 or TRBD2 for D (5 bases each). CDR1 SGHTA and CDR2 FQGNSA come from the germline V gene. There are 16 residues in the CDR3. V lost 1 base and J 3 bases, leaving 14 bases between the germline ends. CDR3 sequence (DNA): TGTGCCAGCAGCTTAGTGGGGGAATTCAGGACAGATACGCAGTATTTT. It is translated as CASSLVGEFRTDTQYF.

This clonotype occurred many times. This rearrangement joins TRBV19 to TRBJ2-1; TRBD2 aligns across 13 bases. Losses at the gene ends were 0 bases for V and 4 bases for J; bases not matched to a gene: 6. This CDR3 contains 18 residues. CDR1 is LNHDA, CDR2 SQIVND, per germline (reference sequence). CDR3: CASSIDPGLAGFYNEQFF. The CDR3 nucleotides are TGTGCCAGTAGTATAGATCCGGGACTAGCGGGATTTTACAATGAGCAGTTCTTC.

This clonotype has a count of ten or more. The chain carries TRBV20-1 and TRBJ2-2; TRBD1 matches at 10 bases. The length of the CDR3 is 15 residues. The V gene's germline CDR1 is DFQATT and CDR2 SNEGSKA (reference sequence). The V gene end was trimmed by 2 bases and the J gene end by 4 bases; junction bases not matched to a gene: 4. Here the CDR3 DNA reads TGCAGTGCTAGAAGGGGACAGGGGAGCACCGGGGAGCTGTTTTTT. Amino acids: CSARRGQGSTGELFF.

There are many counts of this clonotype. The V gene is TRBV18, the J gene TRBJ2-7; 9 bases map to TRBD2. This CDR3 is built from 14 residues. Trimming removed 2 bases from V and 2 bases from J; junction bases left unmatched: 1. Germline V gene sequence: CDR1 KGHSH, CDR2 LQKENI. The CDR3 loop is CASSPTSGPYEQYF. The CDR3 DNA sequence: TGTGCCAGCTCACCAACTAGCGGGCCCTACGAGCAGTACTTC.

This clonotype was detected many times. This rearrangement joins TRBV12-3 or TRBV12-4 to TRBJ1-2; no definite D call. V lost 6 bases and J 8 bases, leaving 13 bases between the germline ends. This CDR3 is 12 amino acids long. CDR3 protein: CASSRDRWGYTF. DNA of the CDR3: TGTGCCAGCAGCCGAGACCGGTGGGGCTACACCTTC.

There are a few counts of this clonotype. This sequence joins TRBV7-9 and TRBJ2-1; 7 nucleotides agree with TRBD1. Looked up from germline, CDR1 is SEHNR and CDR2 is FQNEAQ (reference sequence). This CDR3 has 13 residues. With 11 bases clipped from V and 6 bases from J, the junction kept 10 bases outside the gene matches. CDR3 protein: CAGTDRPSNEQFF. The CDR3 coding sequence is TGTGCCGGAACGGACAGGCCGTCCAATGAGCAGTTCTTC.

This clonotype was seen repeatedly, ten times or more. The rearrangement uses TRBV28 and TRBJ1-6, with 8 bases matching TRBD1. The germline CDR1 and CDR2 sequences are MDHEN and SYDVKM. V dropped 8 bases and J dropped 5; count of bases not matched to a gene: 11. This CDR3 comprises 16 residues. The DNA of the CDR3 is TGTGCCAGCTGCCAGGGGGCGGCCTGGGATAATTCACCCCTCCACTTT. Translating gives CASCQGAAWDNSPLHF. The entire variable domain, with the rest obtained from reference TRBV28 and TRBJ1-6, is as follows: DVKVTQSSRYLVKRTGEKVFLECVQDMDHENMFWYRQDPGLGLRLIYFSYDVKMKEKGDIPEGYSVSREKKERFSLILESASTNQTSMYLCASCQGAAWDNSPLHFGNGTRLTVT.

This clonotype was detected a few times. The genes are TRBV19 and TRBJ2-5; 7 bases line up with TRBD1. CDR1 LNHDA and CDR2 SQIVND come from the germline V gene (reference sequence). With 4 bases clipped from V and 2 bases from J, the junction kept 1 base outside the gene matches. This CDR3 region has 13 residues. Written as DNA, the CDR3 is TGTGCCAGTAGTAAGGGACAGCAAGAGACCCAGTACTTC. Translation: CASSKGQQETQYF.

This clonotype was seen repeatedly, ten times or more. The V call is TRBV20-1, the J call TRBJ2-7, with D possibly TRBD1 on 5 matching bases. V lost 7 bases and J 1 base, leaving 17 bases between the germline ends. The CDR3 has 14 amino acids. CDR1 and CDR2 (germline): DFQATT, SNEGSKA (reference sequence). In DNA, the CDR3 is TGCAGTGTCCTTGGCAGGGCGGCTTCCTACGAGCAGTACTTC. It yields the protein CSVLGRAASYEQYF.

In this sample, this clonotype turned up many times. This chain joins TRBV2 and TRBJ1-5; no clear D gene. The CDR3 is 13 amino acids. V lost 3 bases, J lost 4 bases, and 7 bases lay in between. The germline CDR1 and CDR2 sequences are SNHLY and FYNNEI. The CDR3 sequence: CASSDVGNQPQHF. Here the CDR3 DNA reads TGTGCCAGCAGTGATGTGGGAAATCAGCCCCAGCATTTT.